This TCR beta chain comes out of a study of blood T cell repertoires in COVID-19. In the study overall: COVID-19 samples collected from the United States, Italy and Spain covered acute and convalescent phases. The analysed material was cDNA or gDNA that came from T cells, B-cell-depleted T cells, or PBMCs.

CDR1 SGHKS and CDR2 YYEKEE come from the germline V gene (reference sequence). The germline V and J ends were trimmed by 0 bases and 1 base, with 10 bases remaining between them. This CDR3 has 15 amino acids. The assay was immunoSEQ multiplex PCR, and TCRdb's table has in-frame clones only and misses some. The sample records 30,000 to 40,000 clones, over 90% being singletons. The sequenced material came from peripheral blood. This sequence originates from a male donor with active COVID-19. V is TRBV5-5 and J is TRBJ2-5; TRBD1 might be the D (6 bases). CDR3 nucleotide sequence: TGTGCCAGCAGCTTGGTTAGGGGGATCCAAGAGACCCAGTACTTC. Amino acids: CASSLVRGIQETQYF.